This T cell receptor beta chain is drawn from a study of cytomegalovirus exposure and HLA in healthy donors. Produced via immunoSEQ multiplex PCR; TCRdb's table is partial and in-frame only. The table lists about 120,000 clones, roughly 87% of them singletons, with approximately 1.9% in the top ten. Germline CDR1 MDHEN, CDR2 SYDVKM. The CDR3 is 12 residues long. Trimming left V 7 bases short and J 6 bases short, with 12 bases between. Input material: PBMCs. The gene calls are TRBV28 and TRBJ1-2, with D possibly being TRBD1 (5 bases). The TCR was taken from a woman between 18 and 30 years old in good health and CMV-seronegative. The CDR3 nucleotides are TGTGCCAGCAAGGGGCGGAACGATGGCTACACCTTC. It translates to CASKGRNDGYTF.